This section outlines one TCR beta chain sequence together with its context. The data originate from a study of T cells in Graves' hyperthyroidism and ophthalmopathy. Researchers amplified the TCR beta CDR3 regions from RNA transcripts. TCR CDR3 underwent first-round RT-PCR with the HTBI primer set. TCRdb re-called the multiplex PCR reads through MiXCR, storing one row per CDR3 protein. In the table there are roughly 500,000 distinct CDR3 sequences, 35% to 50% of which are singletons. The CDR3 has 14 residues. From germline, CDR1 is DFQATT and CDR2 SNEGSKA (reference sequence). V trimming: 5 bases; J trimming: 8 bases; junction bases outside the gene matches: 14.

The sample comprised peripheral blood or thyroid tissue (not recorded which). The receptor comes from an adult woman with Graves' disease, either hyperthyroidism or ophthalmopathy (not recorded which). The gene calls are TRBV20-1 and TRBJ1-1; TRBD1 agrees at 7 bases. CDR3 protein: CSAYTRDSQSEAFF. The CDR3 region has the DNA TGCAGTGCTTATACCCGGGACAGCCAGTCGGAAGCTTTCTTT.